This TCR beta chain appears in the sequencing data of a study of T cells after yellow fever vaccination. The study made its TCR cDNA through 5'RACE template switching. That step introduced a universal primer site along with UMIs. TCRdb re-called the 5' RACE reads through MiXCR, storing one row per CDR3 protein. The data hold more than 450,000 distinct CDR3 sequences, with 20% to 25% observed a single time. V shed 1 base and J shed 4 bases, with 13 bases lying between them. Germline CDR1 is SGHVS and CDR2 is FQNEAQ. The CDR3 is 15 residues long. The receptor comes from a man in his late teens or twenties who received the YFV17D yellow fever vaccine. The sample was PBMCs, taken around 3 weeks after the first yellow fever vaccination. This rearrangement joins TRBV7-8 to TRBJ1-2; D is undetermined. CDR3 protein: CASSLGDIYTYGYTF. CDR3 coding DNA: TGTGCCAGCAGCTTAGGCGACATTTATACCTATGGCTACACCTTC.